Below are 18 T cell receptor beta chains sequenced from a single sample in a study of CD8 T cells in Susac syndrome. Random hexamers were used to reverse transcribe about 0.45 to 1 ug of RNA. TCRdb re-called the immunoSEQ multiplex PCR reads with MiXCR, one entry per CDR3 protein. The table lists approximately 230,000 distinct CDR3 sequences, around 93% of them singletons. Sample: CD4+ T cells from PBMCs. The source of these receptors is a human donor with multiple sclerosis.

This chain joins TRBV20-1 and TRBJ2-3; D assignment may be TRBD1 or TRBD2 (5 bases each). V was shortened by 4 bases and J by 0 bases, with 8 bases between the two germline ends. This CDR3 spans 13 amino acids. Germline V CDR1 and CDR2: DFQATT, SNEGSKA (reference sequence). In DNA form, the CDR3 reads TGCAGTGCTATCCGGGACAGCACAGATACGCAGTATTTT. Encoded protein: CSAIRDSTDTQYF.

This chain connects TRBV20-1 to TRBJ2-7, with TRBD2 as a possible D gene (5 bases). V was trimmed by 1 base and J by 7 bases, leaving 26 bases between them. Germline V gives CDR1 DFQATT, CDR2 SNEGSKA (reference sequence). This CDR3 has 17 amino acids. The DNA of the CDR3 is TGCAGTGCTAGAGTCGGAGCCGGGCATTTGCGCCCGGGGGAGCAGTACTTC. Its translation is CSARVGAGHLRPGEQYF.

The V gene is TRBV28, the J gene TRBJ1-2; the D is unclear. The length of the CDR3 is 12 residues. The germline CDR1 and CDR2 sequences are MDHEN and SYDVKM. V was cut by 5 bases and J by 5 bases, with 9 bases left in between. The CDR3: CASSTSRYGYTF. The CDR3 DNA follows: TGTGCCAGCAGTACCAGTCGATATGGCTACACCTTC.

V and J are TRBV29-1 and TRBJ2-1; TRBD2 aligns across 8 bases. J lost 7 bases, V lost 1 base, and 6 bases had no gene match. The CDR3 totals 14 residues. Looked up from germline, CDR1 is SQVTM and CDR2 is ANQGSEA. The CDR3, as DNA: TGCAGCGTTGAAGCGGGAGGGCTTAGGAATGAGCAGTTCTTC. The encoded protein is CSVEAGGLRNEQFF.

This chain uses TRBV4-1 with TRBJ1-1, with a weak D call TRBD1 (6 bases). Germline CDR1 is MGHRA and CDR2 is YSYEKL. This CDR3 is 18 amino acids long. Trimming pared 0 bases from V and 6 bases from J, leaving 23 bases between. The CDR3 sequence is CASSQDLGTGGGASEAFF. The CDR3 DNA reads as TGCGCCAGCAGCCAAGATCTGGGTACGGGCGGGGGGGCCTCTGAAGCTTTCTTT.

V is TRBV20-1 and J is TRBJ2-5, with D tentatively TRBD2 (6 bases). Trimming left V 7 bases short and J 5 bases short, with 14 bases between. The CDR3 runs 12 residues. Germline CDR1 DFQATT, CDR2 SNEGSKA (reference sequence). Here the CDR3 DNA reads TGCAGTGGGAAGGGGAGGATGGAGACCCAGTACTTC. This translates into CSGKGRMETQYF.

The table lists this clonotype with a count of one. The V call is TRBV6-1, the J call TRBJ1-5; TRBD1 matches 8 bases. Per the germline V gene, CDR1 is MNHNS and CDR2 is SASEGT. The CDR3 has 15 residues. The V gene end was trimmed by 5 bases and the J gene end by 0 bases; junction bases not matched to a gene: 3. In nucleotides, the CDR3 is TGTGCCAGCAGTCGGACAGGGTATAGCAATCAGCCCCAGCATTTT. Its translation is CASSRTGYSNQPQHF.

This chain joins TRBV7-2 and TRBJ2-3; 10 positions match TRBD2. The V gene's germline CDR1 is SGHTA and CDR2 FQGNSA. V lost 3 bases to trimming and J lost 1 base; unmatched junction nucleotides: 4. The CDR3 is made up of 16 amino acids. CDR3 region: CASSLQSGRGTDTQYF. In DNA form, the CDR3 reads TGTGCCAGCAGCTTGCAGAGCGGGAGGGGCACAGATACGCAGTATTTT.

The V gene is TRBV5-1, the J gene TRBJ2-7; tentatively, D is TRBD2 (5 bases). Trimming left V 4 bases short and J 5 bases short, with 13 bases between. In germline, CDR1 is SGHRS, CDR2 YFSETQ. This CDR3 comprises 13 residues. CDR3 sequence reads: CASSPEGVNEQYF. The CDR3 coding sequence is TGCGCCAGCAGCCCCGAGGGTGTCAACGAGCAGTACTTC.

The CDR3 coding sequence is TGTGCCAGCAGAGGGCTAGCGGGGGCCGTTTCCTACGAGCAGTACTTC. Translated: CASRGLAGAVSYEQYF. The chain employs TRBV6-6 and TRBJ2-7; 10 bases match TRBD2. Per germline, CDR1 MNHNY and CDR2 SVGAGI (reference sequence). The CDR3 is 16 residues long. V gave up 6 bases and J gave up 1 base; unmatched junction bases: 9.

V and J are TRBV7-2 and TRBJ1-5; D gene uncertain. CDR1 is SGHTA and CDR2 is FQGNSA in the germline V gene. With 6 bases removed from V and 3 bases from J, the gap between germline ends came to 6 bases. CDR3 size: 12 residues. The CDR3 DNA reads TGTGCCAGCAGTTCAACCAATCAGCCCCAGCATTTT. Residues: CASSSTNQPQHF.

This CDR3 is CASSLTGIRETQYF. CDR3 in DNA: TGCGCCAGCAGCTTGACGGGCATCCGAGAGACCCAGTACTTC. The chain joins TRBV5-1 to TRBJ2-5; D call uncertain. Deletions cut 1 base from V and 4 bases from J, with 11 bases between. The germline V gene has CDR1 SGHRS and CDR2 YFSETQ. The CDR3 is 14 residues long.

This CDR3 reads CASSFPLGGWGSYEQYF. The CDR3 DNA sequence: TGTGCCAGCAGTTTCCCCCTAGGGGGATGGGGGTCCTACGAGCAGTACTTC. The chain carries TRBV28 and TRBJ2-7; D possibly corresponds to TRBD1 (6 bases). The length of the CDR3 is 17 residues. V dropped 3 bases and J dropped 1 base, with 19 bases sitting between them. Per germline, CDR1 MDHEN and CDR2 SYDVKM.

The chain joins TRBV2 to TRBJ2-2, with TRBD1 identical over 9 bases. The CDR3 spans 15 residues. Unmatched junction bases numbered 3, after V lost 6 bases and J lost 1 base. Per the germline V gene, CDR1 is SNHLY and CDR2 is FYNNEI. The CDR3 nucleotides read TGTGCCAGCAGAGACAGGGGGTGGAACACCGGGGAGCTGTTTTTT. This gives the protein CASRDRGWNTGELFF.

The chain has TRBV3-1 and TRBJ1-6; possibly TRBD1 for D (6 bases). CDR1 and CDR2 (germline): LGHDT, YNNKEL (reference sequence). The CDR3 is made up of 14 amino acids. Trimming left V 1 base short and J 9 bases short, with 10 bases between. The CDR3 here is CASSQAPRGSPLHF. CDR3 nucleotide sequence: TGTGCCAGCAGCCAAGCTCCCAGGGGTTCACCCCTCCACTTT.

The chain links TRBV27 to TRBJ1-2; D remains ambiguous. Trimming cost V 5 bases and J 5 bases, with 15 bases left between them. This CDR3 is 14 amino acids long. CDR1 is MNHEY and CDR2 is SMNVEV in the germline V gene (reference sequence). CDR3 amino acids: CASSLTLPAYGYTF. The CDR3 DNA follows: TGTGCCAGCAGTCTAACTCTCCCCGCTTATGGCTACACCTTC.

This clonotype was seen only a few times. J is TRBJ2-7 and V is TRBV6-1; a possible D gene is TRBD2 (7 bases). Per germline, CDR1 MNHNS and CDR2 SASEGT. The V gene lost 5 bases and the J gene lost 6 bases, with 20 bases spanning the gap. The CDR3 runs 15 residues. In DNA form, the CDR3 reads TGTGCCAGCAGTCCACGGGGGGCTGGTTATGGCGAGCAGTACTTC. It specifies CASSPRGAGYGEQYF.

The chain links TRBV12-3 or TRBV12-4 to TRBJ1-5; D is perhaps TRBD1 (6 bases). Trimming shortened V by 1 base and J by 6 bases, and 10 bases separated the two germline ends. The CDR3 runs to 14 residues. CDR3 sequence: CASSLGAGAQPQHF. The CDR3 nucleotides read TGTGCCAGCAGTTTAGGGGCAGGGGCTCAGCCCCAGCATTTT.